Listed below are T cell receptor beta chains from one sample, sequenced in a study of blood T cell repertoires in COVID-19. Data came from immunoSEQ multiplex PCR; TCRdb stores just in-frame clones and leaves some out. Here the sample spans 200,000 to 300,000 clones, roughly 87% being singletons. Sequencing used peripheral blood. The receptors were sampled from a human donor in a cohort sampled during active COVID-19. The CDR3 runs from the conserved cysteine through the conserved F or W. The D gene is left open where the match is weak. For some rows the clone size is stated as once, few or many, or as a class when expanded; others skip it.

v_gene: TRBV19
d_gene: TRBD2
j_gene: TRBJ2-5
abundance: .
CDR3nt: TGTGCCTTAATAAAACTAGCGGGAAAAGAAGAGACCCAGTACTTC
CDR3aa: CALIKLAGKEETQYF

v_gene: TRBV3-1/TRBV3-2
d_gene: .
j_gene: TRBJ1-1
abundance: few
CDR3nt: TGTGCCAGCAGCCAAGAGCGGGGCTACACTGAAGCTTTCTTT
CDR3aa: CASSQERGYTEAFF

v_gene: TRBV9
d_gene: TRBD1
j_gene: TRBJ1-1
abundance: .
CDR3nt: TGTGCCAGCAGCGTAGGAGGGGGCTCGGGGAACACTGAAGCTTTCTTT
CDR3aa: CASSVGGGSGNTEAFF

v_gene: TRBV28
d_gene: TRBD1
j_gene: TRBJ1-5
abundance: .
CDR3nt: TGTGCCAGCAGGCAGCGCTGGGGGACAGGAGCCCTCAATCAGCCCCAGCATTTT
CDR3aa: CASRQRWGTGALNQPQHF

v_gene: TRBV6-6
d_gene: TRBD1
j_gene: TRBJ2-3
abundance: once
CDR3nt: TGTGCCAGCAGTACATGGACAGGGGGCATAACAGATACGCAGTATTTT
CDR3aa: CASSTWTGGITDTQYF

v_gene: TRBV6-2/TRBV6-3
d_gene: .
j_gene: TRBJ2-7
abundance: .
CDR3nt: TGTGCCAGCAGCCCAAGGTCAGGGCAGTACTTC
CDR3aa: CASSPRSGQYF

v_gene: TRBV9
d_gene: TRBD1
j_gene: TRBJ1-2
abundance: .
CDR3nt: TGTGCCAGCAGCGGGAGGACAGGCGCCAACTATGGCTACACCTTC
CDR3aa: CASSGRTGANYGYTF

v_gene: TRBV6-2/TRBV6-3
d_gene: .
j_gene: TRBJ2-3
abundance: .
CDR3nt: TGTGCCAGCAGTTATCGGACAGCCCCCGATACGCAGTATTTT
CDR3aa: CASSYRTAPDTQYF

v_gene: TRBV20-1
d_gene: TRBD1
j_gene: TRBJ1-2
abundance: .
CDR3nt: TGCAGTGCTAGTGGGCAGGGGGTTCCGGGGCGCTATGGCTACACCTTC
CDR3aa: CSASGQGVPGRYGYTF

v_gene: TRBV6-2/TRBV6-3
d_gene: .
j_gene: TRBJ1-5
abundance: few
CDR3nt: TGTGCCAGCAGTTACTTGTTACAGAAAGGGGGAGTCAATCAGCCCCAGCATTTT
CDR3aa: CASSYLLQKGGVNQPQHF

v_gene: TRBV19
d_gene: TRBD2
j_gene: TRBJ2-3
abundance: .
CDR3nt: TGTGCCAGTAGTATAGATGCGGTTTCGGGGGGTTATACGCAGTATTTT
CDR3aa: CASSIDAVSGGYTQYF

v_gene: TRBV19
d_gene: .
j_gene: TRBJ1-4
abundance: .
CDR3nt: TGTGCCAGTAGTCCCACCCAGGGCCGAAATGAAAAACTGTTTTTT
CDR3aa: CASSPTQGRNEKLFF

v_gene: TRBV27
d_gene: .
j_gene: TRBJ1-4
abundance: .
CDR3nt: TGTGCCAGCAGTTCTTCCCGCACCGGGACACTAAATGAAAAACTGTTTTTT
CDR3aa: CASSSSRTGTLNEKLFF

v_gene: TRBV30
d_gene: .
j_gene: TRBJ1-2
abundance: .
CDR3nt: TGTGCCTGGAGGGGAAACAGGCGCTATGGCTACACCTTC
CDR3aa: CAWRGNRRYGYTF

v_gene: TRBV29-1
d_gene: .
j_gene: TRBJ1-1
abundance: .
CDR3nt: TGCAGCGTTTATGGCCAGGGTACTGAAGCTTTCTTT
CDR3aa: CSVYGQGTEAFF

v_gene: TRBV6-5
d_gene: .
j_gene: TRBJ1-5
abundance: .
CDR3nt: TGTGCCAGCAGTTACTCGATGCCAGGGGATCAGCCCCAGCATTTT
CDR3aa: CASSYSMPGDQPQHF

v_gene: TRBV27
d_gene: TRBD1
j_gene: TRBJ2-7
abundance: .
CDR3nt: TGTGCCAGCAGTTTATCCCGGACAGGTAGGACCTACGAGCAGTACTTC
CDR3aa: CASSLSRTGRTYEQYF

v_gene: TRBV7-3
d_gene: .
j_gene: TRBJ1-2
abundance: once
CDR3nt: TGTGCCAGCAGCCTCACAGGGAATGGGTACACCTTC
CDR3aa: CASSLTGNGYTF

v_gene: TRBV19
d_gene: .
j_gene: TRBJ1-6
abundance: few
CDR3nt: TGTGCCAGTAGTGGGGGCGCCGGGACACCCCTCCACTTT
CDR3aa: CASSGGAGTPLHF

v_gene: TRBV29-1
d_gene: .
j_gene: TRBJ1-5
abundance: .
CDR3nt: TGCAGCGCCGCGTCGGGGGGCGCTTATAGCAATCAGCCCCAGCATTTT
CDR3aa: CSAASGGAYSNQPQHF

v_gene: TRBV6-5
d_gene: .
j_gene: TRBJ1-5
abundance: .
CDR3nt: TGTGCCAGCGGCCGGGACAATGGGGATCAGCCCCAGCATTTT
CDR3aa: CASGRDNGDQPQHF

v_gene: TRBV6-5
d_gene: TRBD2
j_gene: TRBJ2-7
abundance: .
CDR3nt: TGTGCCAGCAGGCGACTAGCCGGCTCCTACGAGCAGTACTTC
CDR3aa: CASRRLAGSYEQYF

v_gene: TRBV6-4
d_gene: TRBD1
j_gene: TRBJ2-1
abundance: .
CDR3nt: TGTGCCAGCAGCGAGACAGGGTTGGAGCAGTTCTTC
CDR3aa: CASSETGLEQFF

v_gene: TRBV9
d_gene: TRBD2
j_gene: TRBJ2-1
abundance: .
CDR3nt: TGTGCCAGCAGCGGCGGACTAGCGGTGCTTTACAATGAGCAGTTCTTC
CDR3aa: CASSGGLAVLYNEQFF

v_gene: TRBV5-4
d_gene: .
j_gene: TRBJ1-1
abundance: .
CDR3nt: TGTGCCAGCAGCCCCGGACACGGAGTAGCTTTCTTT
CDR3aa: CASSPGHGVAFF

v_gene: TRBV29-1
d_gene: .
j_gene: TRBJ2-5
abundance: .
CDR3nt: TGCAGCGTGGAACGACAGCTCCAAGAGACCCAGTACTTC
CDR3aa: CSVERQLQETQYF

v_gene: TRBV30
d_gene: .
j_gene: TRBJ2-7
abundance: .
CDR3nt: TGTGCCTGGAGTGTACTTAGCGAGCAGTACTTC
CDR3aa: CAWSVLSEQYF

v_gene: TRBV18
d_gene: .
j_gene: TRBJ2-1
abundance: .
CDR3nt: TGTGCCAGCTCACCGCCAGTTGTTTTGGATGAGCAGTTCTTC
CDR3aa: CASSPPVVLDEQFF

v_gene: TRBV6-1
d_gene: TRBD1
j_gene: TRBJ1-1
abundance: .
CDR3nt: TGTGCCAGCAGTGAAGCGGGACAGTGGAACACTGAAGCTTTCTTT
CDR3aa: CASSEAGQWNTEAFF

v_gene: TRBV10-3
d_gene: .
j_gene: TRBJ1-5
abundance: .
CDR3nt: TGTGCCATCCACGGGGGGCTCGATCAGCCCCAGCATTTT
CDR3aa: CAIHGGLDQPQHF

v_gene: TRBV7-6
d_gene: .
j_gene: TRBJ2-7
abundance: .
CDR3nt: TGTGCCAGCAGCCTAACGGCTAGGCCGAGGGCCTACGAGCAGTACTTC
CDR3aa: CASSLTARPRAYEQYF

v_gene: TRBV5-1
d_gene: .
j_gene: TRBJ2-6
abundance: .
CDR3nt: TGCGCCAGCAGCCCCGAGGCCTTCACAGGGACTGGGGCCAACGTCCTGACTTTC
CDR3aa: CASSPEAFTGTGANVLTF

v_gene: TRBV11-2
d_gene: .
j_gene: TRBJ2-1
abundance: few
CDR3nt: TGTGCCAGCAGCTTAGATCGAGTCAACCACAATGAGCAGTTCTTC
CDR3aa: CASSLDRVNHNEQFF

v_gene: TRBV7-2
d_gene: .
j_gene: TRBJ1-3
abundance: few
CDR3nt: TGTGCCAGCAGCTTAATCTTCGGGACTGGAAACACCATATATTTT
CDR3aa: CASSLIFGTGNTIYF

v_gene: TRBV5-1
d_gene: .
j_gene: TRBJ2-5
abundance: .
CDR3nt: TGCGCCAGCAGCCAGACCGAGGCGACCCAGTACTTC
CDR3aa: CASSQTEATQYF

v_gene: TRBV4-1
d_gene: .
j_gene: TRBJ2-7
abundance: .
CDR3nt: TGCGCCAGCAGCCACTCGACAGTTTTCAAGGGCGAGCAGTACTTC
CDR3aa: CASSHSTVFKGEQYF

v_gene: TRBV9
d_gene: .
j_gene: TRBJ1-5
abundance: few
CDR3nt: TGTGCCAGCAGCGTAGGTAGTTCTCCAACGCCCCAGCATTTT
CDR3aa: CASSVGSSPTPQHF

v_gene: TRBV9
d_gene: TRBD2
j_gene: TRBJ2-1
abundance: .
CDR3nt: TGTGCCAGCAGCGTAGGGAGGGTAGCGGGGGCGTACAATGAGCAGTTCTTC
CDR3aa: CASSVGRVAGAYNEQFF

v_gene: TRBV20-1
d_gene: .
j_gene: TRBJ1-1
abundance: .
CDR3nt: TGCAGTGCCCTGAGCCAGGAAGAAGCTTTCTTT
CDR3aa: CSALSQEEAFF

v_gene: TRBV4-3
d_gene: .
j_gene: TRBJ2-7
abundance: .
CDR3nt: TGCGCCAGCAGCCAAGATCTTCGCGGGAACTCCTACGAGCAGTACTTC
CDR3aa: CASSQDLRGNSYEQYF

v_gene: TRBV7-2
d_gene: TRBD1
j_gene: TRBJ2-7
abundance: .
CDR3nt: TGTGCCAGCAGCTCGACAGGGGTGGTCGAGCAGTACTTC
CDR3aa: CASSSTGVVEQYF

v_gene: TRBV18
d_gene: TRBD1
j_gene: TRBJ2-3
abundance: .
CDR3nt: TGTGCCAGCTCACCTTCCGGGACAGGCGAACACACAGATACGCAGTATTTT
CDR3aa: CASSPSGTGEHTDTQYF

v_gene: TRBV19
d_gene: .
j_gene: TRBJ2-5
abundance: .
CDR3nt: TGTGCCAGTAGTATAGGGCAGGGTGGGACCCAGTACTTC
CDR3aa: CASSIGQGGTQYF

v_gene: TRBV5-6
d_gene: .
j_gene: TRBJ1-4
abundance: .
CDR3nt: TGTGCCAGCAGCCCCCCGGGGTCGGGTGAAAAACTGTTTTTT
CDR3aa: CASSPPGSGEKLFF

v_gene: TRBV4-1
d_gene: .
j_gene: TRBJ1-2
abundance: .
CDR3nt: TGCGCCAGCAGCCTGCAGGGGATCTACACCTTC
CDR3aa: CASSLQGIYTF

v_gene: TRBV30
d_gene: TRBD1
j_gene: TRBJ1-6
abundance: .
CDR3nt: TGTGCCTGGAGTCGGGGACAGGATAATTCACCCCTCCACTTT
CDR3aa: CAWSRGQDNSPLHF

v_gene: TRBV19
d_gene: .
j_gene: TRBJ1-1
abundance: .
CDR3nt: TGTGCCAGTAGCCCCGTGGCAGGGAACACTGAAGCTTTCTTT
CDR3aa: CASSPVAGNTEAFF

v_gene: TRBV6-5
d_gene: TRBD2
j_gene: TRBJ2-5
abundance: .
CDR3nt: TGTGCCAGCAGTTTTGAGGGCGCGGGGGTAGGGACCCAGTACTTC
CDR3aa: CASSFEGAGVGTQYF

v_gene: TRBV7-6
d_gene: .
j_gene: TRBJ1-4
abundance: .
CDR3nt: TGTGCCAGCAGCCCCGGAAGGGGTAATGAAAAACTGTTTTTT
CDR3aa: CASSPGRGNEKLFF

v_gene: TRBV5-1
d_gene: TRBD1
j_gene: TRBJ1-2
abundance: .
CDR3nt: TGCGCCAGCAGCTTGGACGCAGGGGGGTATGGCTACACCTTC
CDR3aa: CASSLDAGGYGYTF

v_gene: TRBV7-8
d_gene: TRBD1
j_gene: TRBJ2-7
abundance: .
CDR3nt: TGTGCCAGCAGCTTGGGACCCCCGGGACAGGGGTTCACATACGAGCAGTACTTC
CDR3aa: CASSLGPPGQGFTYEQYF